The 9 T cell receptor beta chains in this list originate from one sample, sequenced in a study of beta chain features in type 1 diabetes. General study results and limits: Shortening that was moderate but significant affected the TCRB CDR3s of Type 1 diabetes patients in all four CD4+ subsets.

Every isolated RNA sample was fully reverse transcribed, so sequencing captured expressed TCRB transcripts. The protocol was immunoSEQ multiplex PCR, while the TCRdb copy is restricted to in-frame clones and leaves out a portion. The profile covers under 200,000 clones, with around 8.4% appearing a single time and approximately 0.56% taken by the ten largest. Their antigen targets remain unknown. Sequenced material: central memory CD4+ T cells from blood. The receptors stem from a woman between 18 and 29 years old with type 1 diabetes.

The CDR3 loop reads CAGGGRSTDTQYF. CDR3 DNA: TGTGCCGGCGGGGGACGCAGCACAGATACGCAGTATTTT. The V and J genes are TRBV2 and TRBJ2-3; 7 bases agree with TRBD2. V lost 11 bases and J lost 0; bases outside the gene matches: 5. Germline V gene lookup returns CDR1 SNHLY and CDR2 FYNNEI. The CDR3 has 13 residues.

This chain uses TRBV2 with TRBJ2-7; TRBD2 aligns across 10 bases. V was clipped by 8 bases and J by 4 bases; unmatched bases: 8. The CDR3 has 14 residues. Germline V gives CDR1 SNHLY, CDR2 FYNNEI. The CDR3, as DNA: TGTGCCAGCCTCAGCGGGAGGGCCGGGTACGAGCAGTACTTC. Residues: CASLSGRAGYEQYF.

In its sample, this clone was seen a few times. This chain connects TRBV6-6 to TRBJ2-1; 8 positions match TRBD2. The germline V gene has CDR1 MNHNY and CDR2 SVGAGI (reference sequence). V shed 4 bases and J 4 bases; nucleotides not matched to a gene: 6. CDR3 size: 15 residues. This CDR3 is CASSFRGGGYNEQFF. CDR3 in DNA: TGTGCCAGCAGTTTTCGCGGCGGGGGGTACAATGAGCAGTTCTTC.

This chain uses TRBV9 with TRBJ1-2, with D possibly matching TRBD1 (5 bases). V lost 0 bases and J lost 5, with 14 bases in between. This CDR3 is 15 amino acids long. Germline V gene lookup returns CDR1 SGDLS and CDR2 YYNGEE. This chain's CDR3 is CASSVAGAGPYGYTF. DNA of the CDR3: TGTGCCAGCAGCGTAGCTGGGGCAGGCCCGTATGGCTACACCTTC.

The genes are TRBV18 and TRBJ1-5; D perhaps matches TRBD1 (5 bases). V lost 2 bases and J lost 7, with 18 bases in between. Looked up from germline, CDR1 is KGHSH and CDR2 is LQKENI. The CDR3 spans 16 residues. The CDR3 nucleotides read TGTGCCAGCTCACCAGGTTCCCCAGGGAACGGGCAGCCCCAGCATTTT. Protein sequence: CASSPGSPGNGQPQHF.

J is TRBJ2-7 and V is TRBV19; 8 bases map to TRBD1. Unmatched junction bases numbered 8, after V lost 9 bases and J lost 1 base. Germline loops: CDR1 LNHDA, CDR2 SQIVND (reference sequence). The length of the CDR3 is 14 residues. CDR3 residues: CASSRTGTSYEQYF. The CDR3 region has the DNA TGTGCCAGCAGCCGGACAGGGACGTCCTACGAGCAGTACTTC.

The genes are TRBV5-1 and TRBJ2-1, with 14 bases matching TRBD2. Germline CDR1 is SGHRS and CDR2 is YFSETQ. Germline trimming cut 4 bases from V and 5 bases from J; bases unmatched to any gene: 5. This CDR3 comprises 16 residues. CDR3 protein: CASSTGTSGSNNEQFF. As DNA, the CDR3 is TGCGCCAGCAGCACTGGGACTAGCGGGAGCAACAATGAGCAGTTCTTC.

As DNA, the CDR3 is TGCGCCAGCAGCTTGGGGGGTCCCGGGACTAGCGGAGAGACCCAGTACTTC. Protein product: CASSLGGPGTSGETQYF. The chain is built from TRBV5-1 and TRBJ2-5; 11 nucleotides agree with TRBD2. This CDR3 is 17 amino acids long. V lost 0 bases, J lost 4 bases, and 8 bases stayed unmatched. CDR1 SGHRS and CDR2 YFSETQ come from the germline V gene.

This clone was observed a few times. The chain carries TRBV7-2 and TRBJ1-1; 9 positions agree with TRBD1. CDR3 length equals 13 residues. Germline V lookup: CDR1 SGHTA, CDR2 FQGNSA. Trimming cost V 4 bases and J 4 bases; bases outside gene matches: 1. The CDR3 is CASSSDRGTEAFF. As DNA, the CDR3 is TGTGCCAGCAGCTCGGACAGGGGCACTGAAGCTTTCTTT.